These 7 T cell receptor beta chains were all obtained from the same sample, sequenced in a study of cytomegalovirus exposure and HLA in healthy donors. PCR primers comprised 60 Vbeta and 13 Jbeta primers. Assay used: immunoSEQ multiplex PCR; TCRdb lists only in-frame clones, some missing. This table has about 120,000 clones, roughly 9% appearing once. Sequences were obtained from PBMCs. The receptor set was obtained from a woman aged 40 to 55 in good health and CMV-seropositive.

The rearrangement uses TRBV14 and TRBJ2-7, with 8 bases aligning to TRBD1. This CDR3 comprises 16 residues. CDR1 SGHDN and CDR2 FVKESK come from the germline V gene. V lost 0 bases to trimming and J lost 2 bases; unmatched junction nucleotides: 6. The DNA of the CDR3 is TGTGCCAGCAGCCAAGATCTAGGGACAGGTGCCTACGAGCAGTACTTC. It encodes CASSQDLGTGAYEQYF.

This clone was detected a few times. The genes are TRBV6-5 and TRBJ2-7; TRBD1 agrees at 7 bases. V shed 5 bases, J shed 0 bases, and the junction held 4 bases outside the gene matches. The CDR3 runs 14 residues. CDR1 and CDR2 from the germline V gene are MNHEY and SVGAGI. CDR3 nucleotides: TGTGCCAGCAGTCCCGGGACAGCCTCCTACGAGCAGTACTTC. It is translated as CASSPGTASYEQYF.

This clone has a handful of counts. The chain couples TRBV7-6 to TRBJ1-6; D gene uncertain. V lost 4 bases and J lost 9, with 16 bases in between. This CDR3 is 15 amino acids long. From germline, CDR1 is SGHVS and CDR2 FNYEAQ. The DNA of the CDR3 is TGTGCCAGCAGCTCAATCCAGGAAGGGAGTTCACCCCTCCACTTT. Protein product: CASSSIQEGSSPLHF.

This clone has only a few counts. V gene TRBV19 combines with J gene TRBJ1-6; TRBD1 matches at 7 bases. Looked up from germline, CDR1 is LNHDA and CDR2 is SQIVND (reference sequence). The CDR3 loop spans 16 amino acids. Unmatched junction bases numbered 8, after V lost 9 bases and J lost 0 bases. Written as DNA, the CDR3 is TGTGCCAGGGGAAGGGGGCCGAGCTCCTATAATTCACCCCTCCACTTT. Amino acid sequence: CARGRGPSSYNSPLHF.

The gene calls are TRBV19 and TRBJ2-3; TRBD1 agrees at 11 bases. J gave up 6 bases and V 6 bases, and 11 bases lay outside the gene matches. Germline values: CDR1 LNHDA, CDR2 SQIVND (reference sequence). The CDR3 spans 16 residues. CDR3 sequence: CASRDRGRELMDTQYF. In DNA, the CDR3 is TGTGCCAGTAGGGACAGGGGGCGGGAACTTATGGATACGCAGTATTTT.

There are a few counts of this clone. The V and J genes are TRBV4-1 and TRBJ1-1; D is uncertain. The CDR3 consists of 16 residues. CDR1 MGHRA and CDR2 YSYEKL come from the germline V gene. V was clipped by 0 bases and J by 0 bases, with 11 bases between them. CDR3 DNA: TGCGCCAGCAGCCAAGATCAATGGGAGGTGAACACTGAAGCTTTCTTT. Translated: CASSQDQWEVNTEAFF.

This chain links TRBV10-3 with TRBJ1-1, with a possible D match to TRBD1 (5 bases). V dropped 4 bases and J dropped 2 bases, with 8 bases sitting between them. The CDR3 sequence is 13 residues long. Germline CDR1 is ENHRY and CDR2 is SYGVKD. The CDR3, as DNA: TGTGCCATCAGTGCCCAGGGTAACACTGAAGCTTTCTTT. Protein: CAISAQGNTEAFF.